These 20 T cell receptor beta chains were all obtained from the same sample, sequenced in a study of blood T cell repertoires in COVID-19. Produced via immunoSEQ multiplex PCR; TCRdb's table is partial and in-frame only. The sample contains about 120,000 clones, 85% to 90% of which appear only once. The sample comprised peripheral blood. Every receptor here comes from a woman in her forties or fifties with acute or convalescent COVID-19.

The V call is TRBV11-3, the J call TRBJ2-3; the match to TRBD2 covers 9 bases. Per germline, CDR1 SGHNT and CDR2 YENEEA. CDR3 length equals 16 residues. Losses at the gene ends were 4 bases for V and 1 base for J; bases not matched to a gene: 6. CDR3 nucleotides: TGTGCCAGCAGCTCCAGTATAGCGGGAGGCACAGATACGCAGTATTTT. It codes for CASSSSIAGGTDTQYF.

This chain uses TRBV9 with TRBJ2-1; maybe TRBD1 (6 bases). CDR1 and CDR2 from the germline V gene are SGDLS and YYNGEE. Trimming stripped 2 bases from V and 9 bases from J, with 15 bases between. This CDR3 is 14 amino acids long. The CDR3 nucleotides read TGTGCCAGCAGCGTTCCGGGACACGGGGTTGAGCAGTTCTTC. This encodes CASSVPGHGVEQFF. Full variable domain (rest looked up from reference TRBV9 and TRBJ2-1): DSGVTQTPKHLITATGQRVTLRCSPRSGDLSVYWYQQSLDQGLQFLIQYYNGEERAKGNILERFSAQQFPDLHSELNLSSLELGDSALYFCASSVPGHGVEQFFGPGTRLTVL.

The rearrangement links TRBV5-4 to TRBJ1-1; 9 bases map to TRBD1. CDR1 is SGHNT and CDR2 is YYREEE in the germline V gene (reference sequence). The CDR3 extends over 15 amino acids. The V gene end was trimmed by 3 bases and the J gene end by 5 bases; junction bases not matched to a gene: 8. The chain's CDR3 is CASSSKGQGGTEAFF. The CDR3, as DNA: TGTGCCAGCAGCTCCAAGGGACAGGGCGGGACTGAAGCTTTCTTT.

The chain combines TRBV9 with TRBJ2-1; D unresolved. CDR3 length: 15 residues. Trimming stripped 0 bases from V and 0 bases from J, with 7 bases between. Germline lookup yields CDR1 SGDLS and CDR2 YYNGEE. The CDR3, as DNA: TGTGCCAGCAGCGTAGGTTCCTCCTCCTACAATGAGCAGTTCTTC. Encoded protein: CASSVGSSSYNEQFF.

This clone was seen more than once but under ten times. This chain joins TRBV6-4 and TRBJ1-6; D is perhaps TRBD1 (5 bases). Trimming pared 6 bases from V and 5 bases from J, leaving 23 bases between. Germline loops: CDR1 MRHNA, CDR2 SNTAGT. This CDR3 comprises 18 residues. CDR3 DNA sequence: TGTGCCAGCAGGCCGCGTCCTTGGGAAGGGGAGGATAATTCACCCCTCCACTTT. As protein: CASRPRPWEGEDNSPLHF.

The CDR3 sequence is CASSLAGTVNYGYTF. For the CDR3, the DNA is TGTGCCAGCAGCTTAGCAGGGACAGTTAACTATGGCTACACCTTC. V is TRBV11-3 and J is TRBJ1-2, with TRBD1 matching over 7 bases. The V segment lost 1 base and the J segment 1 base; nucleotides outside the gene matches: 3. CDR3 length: 15 amino acids. Germline V gene data show CDR1 as SGHNT and CDR2 as YENEEA.

The chain is built from TRBV21-1 and TRBJ2-5; no check of the table's D call, TRBD2, against the DNA was made. TRBV21-1 is termed a pseudogene. The CDR3 spans 13 residues. CDR3 sequence (DNA): TGTGCCACTATAACAGAGGGAGGGGAGACCCAGTACTTC. It encodes CATITEGGETQYF.

The chain recombines TRBV15 with TRBJ2-3, with 8 bases that match TRBD1. The CDR3 is 17 amino acids. Germline-derived CDR1 and CDR2 are LNHNV and YYDKDF (reference sequence). The V gene end was trimmed by 0 bases and the J gene end by 2 bases; junction bases not matched to a gene: 7. In DNA, the CDR3 is TGTGCCACCAGCAGAGATCTGGCAGGGGGCCTCACAGATACGCAGTATTTT. Residues: CATSRDLAGGLTDTQYF.

The chain is built from TRBV7-9 and TRBJ2-7; no clear D. CDR1 SEHNR and CDR2 FQNEAQ come from the germline V gene (reference sequence). The CDR3 has 14 residues. Trimming removed 1 base from V and 6 bases from J, with 13 bases in between. The CDR3 spells CASSLDGRIGEQYF. CDR3 in DNA: TGTGCCAGCAGCTTAGATGGCAGGATCGGCGAGCAGTACTTC.

The rearrangement joins TRBV19 to TRBJ1-1; 9 bases fit TRBD1. The germline V gene has CDR1 LNHDA and CDR2 SQIVND (reference sequence). Unmatched junction bases numbered 9, after V lost 7 bases and J lost 6 bases. This CDR3 has 14 residues. The CDR3 DNA reads as TGTGCCAGTAAGGTAGGACAGGGGTCCGCTGAAGCTTTCTTT. Amino acid sequence: CASKVGQGSAEAFF.

The rearrangement joins TRBV19 to TRBJ1-5; D possibly corresponds to TRBD1 (5 bases). The germline V and J ends were trimmed by 6 bases and 5 bases, with 11 bases remaining between them. Germline loops: CDR1 LNHDA, CDR2 SQIVND (reference sequence). This CDR3 has 13 residues. CDR3 residues: CASSQGLDQPQHF. The CDR3 nucleotides are TGTGCCAGTAGCCAGGGTCTGGATCAGCCCCAGCATTTT.

This clone has only a few counts. The gene calls are TRBV5-1 and TRBJ1-2, with D unclear. This CDR3 comprises 17 residues. Per the germline V gene, CDR1 is SGHRS and CDR2 is YFSETQ. Trimming pared 1 base from V and 4 bases from J, leaving 20 bases between. CDR3 in amino acids: CASSLRAVGSRGYGYTF. The CDR3 coding sequence is TGCGCCAGCAGCTTGCGGGCCGTAGGCAGCCGGGGCTATGGCTACACCTTC.

The chain couples TRBV30 to TRBJ2-7, with 7 nucleotides matching TRBD2. CDR1 is GTSNPN and CDR2 is SVGIG in the germline V gene (reference sequence). V trimming: 3 bases; J trimming: 6 bases; junction bases outside the gene matches: 11. The CDR3 is made up of 14 amino acids. CDR3 in amino acids: CAWSLRAWGGEQYF. CDR3 coding DNA: TGTGCCTGGAGCCTTAGGGCTTGGGGGGGCGAGCAGTACTTC.

The chain couples TRBV18 to TRBJ2-2, with TRBD1 identical over 7 bases. V dropped 3 bases and J dropped 0; count of bases not matched to a gene: 4. The germline V gene has CDR1 KGHSH and CDR2 LQKENI. The CDR3 sequence is 16 residues long. CDR3: CASSPKQGTNTGELFF. The CDR3 coding sequence is TGTGCCAGCTCACCGAAACAGGGGACGAACACCGGGGAGCTGTTTTTT.

The V gene is TRBV18, the J gene TRBJ2-7; tentative D call: TRBD2 (5 bases). CDR1 is KGHSH, CDR2 LQKENI, per germline. This CDR3 has 13 residues. The V gene lost 3 bases and the J gene lost 2 bases, with 8 bases spanning the gap. CDR3 coding DNA: TGTGCCAGCTCACCTCCGGGGACCTACGAGCAGTACTTC. Protein product: CASSPPGTYEQYF.

The chain uses TRBV19 and TRBJ1-6; 10 bases match TRBD1. Losses at the gene ends were 6 bases for V and 7 bases for J; bases not matched to a gene: 6. The CDR3 contains 15 residues. The germline V gene has CDR1 LNHDA and CDR2 SQIVND (reference sequence). This CDR3 is CASSRGQGENSPLHF. The CDR3, as DNA: TGTGCCAGTAGCCGCGGACAGGGGGAGAATTCACCCCTCCACTTT.

This clone was found a few times. Other DNA sequences in the same sample also yield this CDR3. The chain carries TRBV4-3 and TRBJ1-2; no definite D call. Trimming removed 0 bases at V and 5 bases at J, with 7 bases between. This CDR3 contains 13 residues. The germline CDR1 and CDR2 sequences are LGHNA and YSLEER. In DNA, the CDR3 is TGCGCCAGCAGCCAAGATAGGAGTTATGGCTACACCTTC. Translated: CASSQDRSYGYTF.

V gene TRBV5-4 combines with J gene TRBJ1-2, with TRBD1 matching 7 bases. From germline, CDR1 is SGHNT and CDR2 YYREEE (reference sequence). Trimming cost V 2 bases and J 3 bases; bases outside gene matches: 1. The CDR3 length is 13 residues. The CDR3 sequence: CASSFDRDYGYTF. In nucleotides, the CDR3 is TGTGCCAGCAGCTTCGACAGGGACTATGGCTACACCTTC.

This clone appeared once. The chain couples TRBV5-1 to TRBJ2-3; 9 nucleotides match TRBD1. V was clipped by 0 bases and J by 5 bases; unmatched bases: 7. The CDR3 runs to 16 residues. The germline gives CDR1 SGHRS, CDR2 YFSETQ. CDR3 in DNA: TGCGCCAGCAGCTTGGCCCGGGACAGGGTCATAGATACGCAGTATTTT. This codes for CASSLARDRVIDTQYF.

The chain links TRBV10-3 to TRBJ2-2; D not certain. The germline V and J ends were trimmed by 7 bases and 2 bases, with 8 bases remaining between them. CDR3 length: 13 residues. Per the germline V gene, CDR1 is ENHRY and CDR2 is SYGVKD. The CDR3 nucleotides read TGTGCCATCATGGCCACCAACACCGGGGAGCTGTTTTTT. Residues: CAIMATNTGELFF.